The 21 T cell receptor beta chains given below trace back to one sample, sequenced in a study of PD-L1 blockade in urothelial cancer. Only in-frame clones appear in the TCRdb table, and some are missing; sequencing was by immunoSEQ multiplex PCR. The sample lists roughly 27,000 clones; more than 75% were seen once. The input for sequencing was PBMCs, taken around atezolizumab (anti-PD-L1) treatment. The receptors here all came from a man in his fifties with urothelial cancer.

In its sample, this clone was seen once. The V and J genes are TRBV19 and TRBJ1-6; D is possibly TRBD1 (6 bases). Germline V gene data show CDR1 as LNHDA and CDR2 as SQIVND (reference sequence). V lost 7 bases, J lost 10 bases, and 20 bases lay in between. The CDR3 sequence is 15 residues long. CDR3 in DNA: TGTGCCAGTACCGCACAGGGAAAGGGCTACTCACCCCTCCACTTT. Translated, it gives CASTAQGKGYSPLHF.

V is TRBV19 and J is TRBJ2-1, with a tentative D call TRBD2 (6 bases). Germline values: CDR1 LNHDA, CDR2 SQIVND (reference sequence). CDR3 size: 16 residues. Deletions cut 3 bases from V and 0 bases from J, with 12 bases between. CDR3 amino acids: CASSMERRGSYNEQFF. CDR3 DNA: TGTGCCAGTAGTATGGAGCGGAGGGGCTCCTACAATGAGCAGTTCTTC.

CDR3 loop: CAWHRSSSGNTIYF. The CDR3 coding sequence is TGTGCCTGGCACCGATCCAGCTCTGGAAACACCATATATTTT. The chain has TRBV30 and TRBJ1-3; D ambiguous. The CDR3 has 14 residues. Germline V lookup: CDR1 GTSNPN, CDR2 SVGIG (reference sequence). The ends were cut back, 5 bases at V and 0 bases at J, with 11 bases in the middle.

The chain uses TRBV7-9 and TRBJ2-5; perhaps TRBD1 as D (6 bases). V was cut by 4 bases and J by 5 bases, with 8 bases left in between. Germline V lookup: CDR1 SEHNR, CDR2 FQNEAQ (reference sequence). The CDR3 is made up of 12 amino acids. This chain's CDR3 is CASSSQGETQYF. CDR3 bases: TGTGCCAGCAGCTCCCAGGGGGAGACCCAGTACTTC.

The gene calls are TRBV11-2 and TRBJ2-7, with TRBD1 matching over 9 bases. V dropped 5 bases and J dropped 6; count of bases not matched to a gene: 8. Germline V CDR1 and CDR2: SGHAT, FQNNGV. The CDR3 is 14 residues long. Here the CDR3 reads CASSEGTGSFEQYF. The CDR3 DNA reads TGTGCCAGCAGCGAAGGGACAGGGTCATTCGAGCAGTACTTC.

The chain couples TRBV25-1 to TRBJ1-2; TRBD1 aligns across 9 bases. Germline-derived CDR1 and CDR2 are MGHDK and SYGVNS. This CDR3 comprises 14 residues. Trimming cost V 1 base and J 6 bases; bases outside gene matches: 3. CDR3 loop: CASSEWGQGDGYTF. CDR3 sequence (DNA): TGTGCCAGCAGTGAATGGGGACAGGGTGATGGCTACACCTTC.

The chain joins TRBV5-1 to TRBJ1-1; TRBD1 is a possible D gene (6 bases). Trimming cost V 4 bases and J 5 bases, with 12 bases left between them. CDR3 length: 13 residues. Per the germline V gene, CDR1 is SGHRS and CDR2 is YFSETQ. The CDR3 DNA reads TGCGCCAGCAGCAAAGCAGGGGTAACTGAAGCTTTCTTT. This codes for CASSKAGVTEAFF.

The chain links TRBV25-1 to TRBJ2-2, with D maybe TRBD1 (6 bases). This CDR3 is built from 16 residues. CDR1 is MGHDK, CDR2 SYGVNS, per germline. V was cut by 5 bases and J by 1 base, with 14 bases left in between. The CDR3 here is CASSQTSRGNTGELFF. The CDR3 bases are TGTGCCAGCAGTCAAACATCCAGGGGGAACACCGGGGAGCTGTTTTTT.

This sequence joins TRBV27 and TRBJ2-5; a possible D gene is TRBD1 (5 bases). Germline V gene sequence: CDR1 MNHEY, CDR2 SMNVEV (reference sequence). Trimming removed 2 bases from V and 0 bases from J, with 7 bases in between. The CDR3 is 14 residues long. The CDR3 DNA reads TGTGCCAGCAGTTTAAGGGGTCACCAAGAGACCCAGTACTTC. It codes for CASSLRGHQETQYF.

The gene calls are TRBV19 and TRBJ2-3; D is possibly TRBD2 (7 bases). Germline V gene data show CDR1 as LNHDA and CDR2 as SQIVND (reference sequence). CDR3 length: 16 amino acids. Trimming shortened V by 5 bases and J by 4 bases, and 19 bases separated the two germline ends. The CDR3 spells CASSLSGGQRSDTQYF. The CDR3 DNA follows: TGTGCCAGTAGTCTCTCCGGGGGGCAGAGGTCAGATACGCAGTATTTT.

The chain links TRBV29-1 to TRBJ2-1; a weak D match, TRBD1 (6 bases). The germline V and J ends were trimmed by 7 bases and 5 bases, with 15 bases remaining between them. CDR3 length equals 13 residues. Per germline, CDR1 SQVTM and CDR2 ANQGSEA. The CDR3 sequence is CSASPGDNNEQFF. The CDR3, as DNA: TGCAGCGCTTCACCAGGGGATAACAATGAGCAGTTCTTC.

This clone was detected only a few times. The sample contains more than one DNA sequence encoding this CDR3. The CDR3 nucleotides are TGTGCCAGCAGCGTAGCCCGGACAGGGATTAATGAAAAACTGTTTTTT. Residues: CASSVARTGINEKLFF. The chain links TRBV9 to TRBJ1-4; 8 nucleotides match TRBD1. CDR3 length equals 16 residues. Germline loops: CDR1 SGDLS, CDR2 YYNGEE. Losses at the gene ends were 0 bases for V and 4 bases for J; bases not matched to a gene: 5. Full variable domain (outside the CDR3, taken from reference TRBV9 and TRBJ1-4): DSGVTQTPKHLITATGQRVTLRCSPRSGDLSVYWYQQSLDQGLQFLIQYYNGEERAKGNILERFSAQQFPDLHSELNLSSLELGDSALYFCASSVARTGINEKLFFGSGTQLSVL.

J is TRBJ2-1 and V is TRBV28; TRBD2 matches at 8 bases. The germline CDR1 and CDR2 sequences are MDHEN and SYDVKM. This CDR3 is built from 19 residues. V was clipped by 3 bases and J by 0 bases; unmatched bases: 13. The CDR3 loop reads CASSFLTSEHESSYNEQFF. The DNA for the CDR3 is TGTGCCAGCAGTTTCTTGACTAGCGAGCACGAAAGCTCCTACAATGAGCAGTTCTTC.

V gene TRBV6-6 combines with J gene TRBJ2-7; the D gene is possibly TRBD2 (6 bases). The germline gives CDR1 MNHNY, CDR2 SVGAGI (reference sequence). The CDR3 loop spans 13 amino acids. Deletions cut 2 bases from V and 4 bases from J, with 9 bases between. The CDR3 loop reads CASSYRLGYEQYF. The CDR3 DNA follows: TGTGCCAGCAGTTACCGACTAGGGTACGAGCAGTACTTC.

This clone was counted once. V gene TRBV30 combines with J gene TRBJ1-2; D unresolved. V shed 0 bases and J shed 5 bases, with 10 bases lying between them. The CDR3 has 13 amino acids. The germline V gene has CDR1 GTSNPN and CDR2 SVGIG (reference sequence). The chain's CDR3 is CAWSVEASYGYTF. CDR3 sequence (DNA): TGTGCCTGGAGTGTAGAGGCGTCGTATGGCTACACCTTC.

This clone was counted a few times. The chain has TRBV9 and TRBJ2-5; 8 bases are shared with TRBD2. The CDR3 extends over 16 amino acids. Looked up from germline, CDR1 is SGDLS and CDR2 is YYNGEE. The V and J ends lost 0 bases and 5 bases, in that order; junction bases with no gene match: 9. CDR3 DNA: TGTGCCAGCAGCGTAGATGGTAGCGGGATTCGGGAGACCCAGTACTTC. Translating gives CASSVDGSGIRETQYF. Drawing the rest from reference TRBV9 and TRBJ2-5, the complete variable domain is DSGVTQTPKHLITATGQRVTLRCSPRSGDLSVYWYQQSLDQGLQFLIQYYNGEERAKGNILERFSAQQFPDLHSELNLSSLELGDSALYFCASSVDGSGIRETQYFGPGTRLLVL.

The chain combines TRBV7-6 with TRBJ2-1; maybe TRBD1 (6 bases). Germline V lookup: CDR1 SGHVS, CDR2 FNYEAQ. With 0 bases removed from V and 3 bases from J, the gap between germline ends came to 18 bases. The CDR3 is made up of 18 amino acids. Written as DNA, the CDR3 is TGTGCCAGCAGCTTAGCCGGGACAACTATACAAAACTACAATGAGCAGTTCTTC. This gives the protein CASSLAGTTIQNYNEQFF.

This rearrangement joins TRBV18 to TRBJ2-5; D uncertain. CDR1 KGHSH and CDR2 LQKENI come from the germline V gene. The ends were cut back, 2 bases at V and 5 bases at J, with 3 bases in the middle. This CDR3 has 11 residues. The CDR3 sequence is CASSPSETQYF. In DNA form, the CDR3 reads TGTGCCAGCTCACCAAGCGAGACCCAGTACTTC.

CDR3 loop: CASSPGGAETQYF. The CDR3 bases are TGTGCCAGCAGTCCCGGAGGGGCGGAGACCCAGTACTTC. The chain links TRBV27 to TRBJ2-5; D perhaps matches TRBD2 (6 bases). The CDR3 runs to 13 residues. Looked up from germline, CDR1 is MNHEY and CDR2 is SMNVEV (reference sequence). Trimming stripped 5 bases from V and 5 bases from J, with 12 bases between.

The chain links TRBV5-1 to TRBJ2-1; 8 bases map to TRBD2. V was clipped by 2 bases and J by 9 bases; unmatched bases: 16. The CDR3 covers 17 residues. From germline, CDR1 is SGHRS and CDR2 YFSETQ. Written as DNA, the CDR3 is TGCGCCAGCAGCTTAATTTCTACGGGACTAGGAGGAGGTGAGCAGTTCTTC. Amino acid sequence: CASSLISTGLGGGEQFF.

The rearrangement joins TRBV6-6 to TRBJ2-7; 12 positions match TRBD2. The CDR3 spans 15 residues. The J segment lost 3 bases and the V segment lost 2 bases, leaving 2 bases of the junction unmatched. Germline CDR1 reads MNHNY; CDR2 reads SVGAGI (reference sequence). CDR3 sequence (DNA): TGTGCCAGCAGTTACAGACTAGCGGGGGACTACGAGCAGTACTTC. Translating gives CASSYRLAGDYEQYF.